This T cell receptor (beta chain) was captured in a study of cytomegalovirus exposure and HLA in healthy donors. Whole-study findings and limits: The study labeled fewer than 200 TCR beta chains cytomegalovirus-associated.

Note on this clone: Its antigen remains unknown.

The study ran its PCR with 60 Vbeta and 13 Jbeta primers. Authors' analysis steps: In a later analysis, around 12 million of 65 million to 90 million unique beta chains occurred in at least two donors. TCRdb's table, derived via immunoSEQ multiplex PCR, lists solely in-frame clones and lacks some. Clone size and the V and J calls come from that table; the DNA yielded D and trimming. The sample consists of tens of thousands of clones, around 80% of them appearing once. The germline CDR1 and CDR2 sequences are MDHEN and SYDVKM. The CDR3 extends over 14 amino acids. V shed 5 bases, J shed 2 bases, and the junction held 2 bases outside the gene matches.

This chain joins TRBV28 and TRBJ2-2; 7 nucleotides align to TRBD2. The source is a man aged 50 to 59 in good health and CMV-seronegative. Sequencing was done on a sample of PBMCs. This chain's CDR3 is CASSRLANTGELFF. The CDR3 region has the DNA TGTGCCAGCAGTAGACTAGCTAACACCGGGGAGCTGTTTTTT.